What follows describes a single T cell receptor beta chain. Authors' analysis steps: As immunoSEQ supplied junction-only sequences (without quality scores), filtering differed. Clones were sequenced by immunoSEQ multiplex PCR, and TCRdb holds only the in-frame ones, with some missing. D and trimming were read from the DNA, whereas the V and J calls and clone size are those reported in that table. The repertoire holds about 2.4 million clones, with roughly 93% as singletons. These data belong to a study of shared clonotypes between healthy human individuals. The overall study: Researchers drew samples from a couple of women and a few men aged 18 to 49.

Trimming at V came to 0 bases and at J to 4 bases, leaving 3 bases not matched to a gene. CDR1 is SGHAT, CDR2 FQNNGV, per germline. This CDR3 contains 15 residues. Healthy HIV-negative adults without recent acute infections or vaccinations served as donors. Splitting of CD4+ cells produced CD45RA+ naive and CD45RA-negative memory subsets. The material sequenced was naive CD4+ T cells from PBMCs. Indicated subset: CD45RA+ positively selected. This TCR was sampled from a man aged 18 to 35 in good health. Some clones in this sample may be carry-over from other donors' samples. The V and J genes are TRBV11-2 and TRBJ2-1; 7 bases fit TRBD1. The CDR3, as DNA: TGTGCCAGCAGCTTAGATGGGACAGCATACAATGAGCAGTTCTTC. Amino acid sequence: CASSLDGTAYNEQFF.